This TCR beta chain derives from a study of cytomegalovirus exposure and HLA in healthy donors (dated by TCRdb to 2017 to 2019). For the wider study: In an earlier analysis of several hundred of the donors, approximately 300 Gb of sequence data and 95 million to 130 million unique TCR beta sequences from roughly 200 million T cells were reported. Roughly 300 gigabases of sequencing data and approximately 84 million unique TCR sequences were included in an early release covering several hundred HLA-typed donors. Of the 300 to 450 genotyped donors, over 65% fell in the genetic ancestry cluster associated with self-reported Caucasian donors. The study aimed to test whether cataloging public T cell receptors could reveal signatures of past pathogen exposure. Using immunosequencing, the study profiled T cell repertoires from 666 subjects and related those repertoires to cytomegalovirus serostatus. Besides the first cohort of some 670 subjects, a separate validation cohort made up of over 95 different subjects was used. The study combined high-throughput TCR immunosequencing, statistical association of individual TCRs with disease status, and machine learning to predict cytomegalovirus infection status. To study patterns of TCR occurrence, a later analysis re-analyzed previously published TCR beta repertoires from 666 donors and added high-resolution HLA genotyping. In the later analysis, no new phenotypic data were used to find candidate immune exposures; instead, reliance was placed on TCR beta sequences and their occurrence across donors. In an earlier analysis of around 540 of the donors, high-throughput TCR beta sequencing was used to judge whether each TCR beta V gene segment behaved as functional or pseudogenic. Donor age, sex, ethnicity and CMV serostatus were collected together with the repertoire data. A later genetic analysis took genome-wide SNP genotypes for about 55% of the 666 donors and used that subset as a discovery cohort. Every repertoire in the discovery cohort had been generated on one and the same sequencing platform. HLA typing covered class I and class II loci at four-digit resolution. Typing coverage differed by locus: A, B, C, DRB1 and DQB1 were typed in roughly 629-640 donors, DQA1 in about 550, DPA1 in nearly 610, and DPB1 in roughly 470. Because of strong linkage in the cohort, 4 to 6 DR-DQ haplotypes were treated as single units for association and clustering. Among 350 to 400 genotyped donors of the cohort, an average of about 240,000 unique TCR beta nucleotide sequences were sequenced per donor, roughly a sixth of them non-productive.

The cohort was made up of 500 to 800 healthy bone marrow donors. At the time of sampling, every cohort member was nominally healthy, though immune exposures that went unrecorded were likely present. The donor was CMV seropositive and belonged to the group of 250 to 350 seropositive cohort members. A peripheral blood sample was collected from each donor, and TCR beta sequencing was performed on peripheral blood mononuclear cells. Genomic DNA was extracted from the blood cell samples with the Qiagen DNeasy Blood Extraction Kit. The library came from the immunoSEQ multiplex PCR assay. A mixture of 60 forward primers for TCR Vbeta segments and 13 reverse primers for TCR Jbeta segments was used in the multiplex PCR. The CDR3 region of rearranged TCR beta genes was amplified from genomic DNA by a multiplex PCR assay. On the Illumina HiSeq System, the amplified TCR beta libraries were sequenced as 87-base-pair reads. On the study's bioinformatics: A later analysis counted approximately 84 million unique TCR beta chains across the 550 to 700 repertoires, and roughly 11 million of these chains were shared by at least two donors. Raw reads were error-corrected and collapsed into unique sequences with a nearest-neighbor algorithm that merged closely related sequences to remove PCR and sequencing errors. CDR3 sequences were aligned to IMGT reference sequences to assign V, D and J gene segments. For a sequence to be retained, a match of at least six nucleotides was required to both a V gene segment and a J gene segment. A rearrangement counted as productive if the CDR3 had no stop codons and remained in frame with V and J, and every other rearrangement counted as non-productive. Following IMGT convention, CDR3 was defined as the stretch from the second conserved V-encoded cysteine up to the conserved J-encoded phenylalanine. In an earlier analysis of around 570 of the donors, sequences lacking an unambiguous match to a single V gene segment were excluded. In an earlier analysis of about 590 of the donors, a V segment was called functional when productive rearrangements were above 56.7%, and segregating when the standard deviation between donors exceeded 5%. A statistical classification framework was built to diagnose cytomegalovirus status from the catalog of TCR beta chain sequences. In a later analysis, TCR nucleotide sequences were compared against IMGT/GENE-DB human TR gene sequences so that V and J genes could be assigned. A later analysis assigned CDR3 sequences and most-parsimonious VDJ recombination scenarios with the TCRdist pipeline. In a later analysis, each TCR beta chain was defined by its CDR3 amino acid sequence together with its V-gene family, and reads lacking a unique V-gene family were excluded. A later analysis removed 592 highly shared, low-generation-probability nucleotide sequences to deal with suspected cross-contamination and a sequencing artifact. In a later analysis, a clonal expansion index for each public chain was calculated from normalized within-repertoire ranks of inferred template counts. In a later analysis, generation probabilities were computed using a VDJ recombination model fitted to out-of-frame rearrangements, and the results were checked against IGoR. In a later analysis, hypergeometric tests were used to score TCR-TCR, TCR-HLA and TCR-CMV co-occurrence, with a repertoire-size bias correction applied to TCR pairs. False discovery rates were estimated in a later analysis by permuting HLA or CMV assignments 20 times. In a later analysis, co-occurring TCRs were grouped using DBSCAN, with TCRdist sequence similarity added in when clustering inside HLA-allele-positive subsets. Repertoires with fewer than 30,000 or more than 120,000 public chains, plus five repertoires with anomalous nucleotide sharing, were excluded from co-occurrence clustering. This immuneACCESS table, as held by TCRdb, lists in-frame sequences with V and J called but not all clones. Of the missing ones, under half trace to an unresolved V gene in checked studies; the others have no known cause. From that table come the V and J calls and clone size; the DNA was used to work out D and trimming. The sample table shows more than 50,000 clones, and about three quarters are seen once. Of the sample, roughly 25% is held by the ten largest clones.

Study-wide findings and limitations: A further reported finding was that TCR beta sequences accurately predicted the HLA-A and HLA-B alleles for most subjects in the first cohort. A cluster of highly shared sequence variants was judged likely to be a technical artifact of the sequencing pipeline. The authors suggested that the approach could potentially be extended to other disease states and immunological phenotypes. In an earlier analysis of some 640 of the donors, most TCR beta V segments were observed in productive rearrangements about 87% or about 30% of the time, broadly matching IMGT annotations. According to a later analysis, parvovirus B19, influenza, CMV and Epstein-Barr virus appeared linked to several top co-occurrence clusters. In vitro tests confirmed that a few of the cytomegalovirus-associated TCR beta chains recognize cytomegalovirus antigens. This cohort had only TCR beta chains sequenced, and the lack of alpha or paired-chain data limited which features could be detected. In a later analysis, the rate of TCR association differed among HLA loci, with DRB1 alleles having the most associated TCRs and HLA-C alleles having the fewest. Across donors, most TCR sequences were observed very rarely, whereas some public TCRs were present in many individuals. Because counts were too low, roughly 17 rarely observed V segments, including chromosome 9 orphons, were left out of the earlier analysis of several hundred of the donors. In the study, around 150 TCR beta chains were listed as associated with cytomegalovirus. In a later analysis, some 17,000 TCR beta sequences were associated with specific HLA alleles at a false discovery rate of 0.05. V-gene and J-gene trimming of TCR beta chains was associated with a missense DCLRE1C variant in a later genetic analysis, and the association was replicated in an independent cohort. Because HLA typing was missing for some donors at each locus, association tests included only the typed subset. Immune exposure information for the cohort was limited to CMV serostatus. Assigning TCR associations to individual alleles was difficult when HLA alleles, especially DR and DQ, strongly co-occurred. The 87-base-pair reads could not distinguish some IMGT-functional V segments, including TRBV6-2 and TRBV6-3, so those segments were excluded. The presence/absence analyses assumed that sequencing depth was roughly uniform across donors, and that assumption may not be true. Cytomegalovirus status was reported to be diagnosed by the classifier with high specificity and sensitivity in both the original and validation cohorts. A later analysis found that most CMV-associated TCR beta chains appeared HLA-restricted, with HLA associations seemingly driven largely by CMV exposure. Linkage disequilibrium might explain the correlated functional status among segregating V segments, but an unknown experimental factor could not be excluded. Compared with the roughly 700-donor mean, donors in an Asian-associated ancestry cluster had fewer N-insertions in productive TCRs, according to a later genetic analysis. A later analysis found that HLA-associated TCR beta chains were more clonally expanded and had lower generation probabilities than equally common non-associated chains.

About this clone itself: Its antigen target is currently unknown. Per-base quality was not reported, and no clone a single base away is much larger than it.

Taken from the germline V gene (reference sequence), the CDR1 and CDR2 loops are SEHNR and FQNEAQ. From the cysteine through the phenylalanine, the CDR3 covers 13 amino acids. The entry retains the CDR3 DNA only, 39 bases that are in frame from base 1. Germline trimming amounts to 5 bases on V and 2 bases on J, with 1 as the count of junction bases outside the gene matches. The specimen sequenced was PBMCs. In this chain, TRBV7-9 is recombined with TRBJ2-7; 9 central nucleotides agree with TRBD1. The sequence was obtained from a middle-aged man in good health and CMV-seropositive. The CDR3 region: CASSHRGPYEQYF. The DNA reads as follows: TGTGCCAGCAGCCACAGGGGGCCCTACGAGCAGTACTTC.